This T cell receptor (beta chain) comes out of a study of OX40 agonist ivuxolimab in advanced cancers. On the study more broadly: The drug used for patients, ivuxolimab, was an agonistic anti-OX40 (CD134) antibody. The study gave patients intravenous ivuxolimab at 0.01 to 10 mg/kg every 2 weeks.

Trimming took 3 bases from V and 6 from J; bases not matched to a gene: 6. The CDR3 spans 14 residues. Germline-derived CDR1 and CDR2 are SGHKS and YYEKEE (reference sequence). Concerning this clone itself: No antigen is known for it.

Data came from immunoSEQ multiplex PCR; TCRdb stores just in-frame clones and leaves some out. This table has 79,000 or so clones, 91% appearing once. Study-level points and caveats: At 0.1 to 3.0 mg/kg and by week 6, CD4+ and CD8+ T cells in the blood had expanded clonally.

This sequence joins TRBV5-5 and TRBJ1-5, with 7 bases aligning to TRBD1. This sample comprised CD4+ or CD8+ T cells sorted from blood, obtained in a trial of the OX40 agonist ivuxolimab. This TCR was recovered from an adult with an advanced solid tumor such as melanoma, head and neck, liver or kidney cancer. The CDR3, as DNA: TGTGCCAGCAGCTCGACAGGGCCAGGTCAGCCCCAGCATTTT. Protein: CASSSTGPGQPQHF.